This T cell receptor beta chain was sequenced during a study of blood T cell repertoires in COVID-19. Study background: Sites across the United States, Italy and Spain contributed samples from acute and convalescent COVID-19. Sample material is recorded as cDNA or gDNA derived from T cells, B-cell-depleted T cells, or PBMCs.

In the study's own analysis: How many nucleated cells were present was estimated from reference gene primer amplification. Clones were read by immunoSEQ multiplex PCR, and TCRdb kept only the in-frame ones, dropping some. The DNA was the basis for D and trimming; V, J and clone size are from that table. The table shows approximately 120,000 clones, with more than 80% occurring only once. CDR3 length equals 12 residues. Trimming took off 5 bases at V and 6 bases at J, with 10 bases between the two ends. Germline values: CDR1 MNHEY, CDR2 SVGAGI. This clone has more than one count but fewer than ten. Sequencing was carried out using peripheral blood. The source of this sequence is a human donor in a cohort sampled during active COVID-19. The genes are TRBV6-5 and TRBJ1-1, with D perhaps matching TRBD1 (5 bases). The CDR3 loop is CASSHQGSEAFF. DNA of the CDR3: TGTGCCAGCAGTCATCAGGGCTCTGAAGCTTTCTTT.